This is a list of T cell receptor beta chains from one sample in a study of human T cells and chemical hapten exposure. MiXCR, applied by TCRdb to the RACE reads, yields one record per CDR3 protein. Of 70,000 or so distinct CDR3 sequences in the sample, 11% were seen once. Sequenced material: whole blood, taken in connection with sensitization to the hapten diphenylcyclopropenone (DPC). All receptors come from a woman aged 45-65 years with alopecia areata. Some clones in this sample may be carry-over from other donors' samples. Each CDR3 is given with its conserved first and last residue. A D gene is named only where the DNA matches it firmly. Size is stated for part of the rows, as once, few or many counts, or as a class when the clone is expanded.

clone size: few; D gene: TRBD1; J gene: TRBJ1-1; V gene: TRBV29-1; CDR3 length: 12; CDR3 protein: CSVAHRGTEAFF; CDR3 DNA: TGCAGCGTTGCCCACAGGGGCACTGAAGCTTTCTTT
clone size: -; D gene: -; J gene: TRBJ2-7; V gene: TRBV28; CDR3 length: 12; CDR3 protein: CASTGSWYEQYF; CDR3 DNA: TGTGCCAGCACCGGATCCTGGTACGAGCAGTACTTC
clone size: many; D gene: -; J gene: TRBJ2-3; V gene: TRBV9; CDR3 length: 12; CDR3 protein: CASSPRQDTQYF; CDR3 DNA: TGTGCCAGCAGCCCTCGTCAAGATACGCAGTATTTT
clone size: few; D gene: -; J gene: TRBJ1-6; V gene: TRBV18; CDR3 length: 13; CDR3 protein: CASSPGHNSPLHF; CDR3 DNA: TGTGCCAGCTCACCGGGCCATAATTCACCCCTCCACTTT
clone size: many; D gene: TRBD1; J gene: TRBJ1-5; V gene: TRBV7-8; CDR3 length: 17; CDR3 protein: CASSRYRDRNSNQPQHF; CDR3 DNA: TGTGCCAGCAGCCGCTACCGGGACAGGAATAGCAATCAGCCCCAGCATTTT
clone size: many; D gene: TRBD1; J gene: TRBJ1-5; V gene: TRBV12-3/TRBV12-4; CDR3 length: 14; CDR3 protein: CASSPDRGYQPQHF; CDR3 DNA: TGTGCCAGCTCACCCGACAGGGGGTATCAGCCCCAGCATTTT
clone size: -; D gene: -; J gene: TRBJ1-1; V gene: TRBV29-1; CDR3 length: 11; CDR3 protein: CSAYGDTEAFF; CDR3 DNA: TGCAGCGCCTACGGGGACACTGAAGCTTTCTTT
clone size: -; D gene: TRBD1; J gene: TRBJ2-5; V gene: TRBV5-6; CDR3 length: 15; CDR3 protein: CASRYGQGRAKTQYF; CDR3 DNA: TGTGCCAGCAGATACGGACAGGGTCGAGCGAAGACCCAGTACTTC
clone size: many; D gene: TRBD1; J gene: TRBJ2-7; V gene: TRBV5-5; CDR3 length: 14; CDR3 protein: CASSPWTGHYEQYF; CDR3 DNA: TGTGCCAGCAGCCCCTGGACAGGGCACTACGAGCAGTACTTC
clone size: many; D gene: -; J gene: TRBJ1-1; V gene: TRBV7-6; CDR3 length: 14; CDR3 protein: CASSPTISNTEAFF; CDR3 DNA: TGTGCCAGCAGCCCAACAATTTCGAACACTGAAGCTTTCTTT
clone size: -; D gene: -; J gene: TRBJ1-1; V gene: TRBV7-8; CDR3 length: 13; CDR3 protein: CASSPHMNIEAFF; CDR3 DNA: TGTGCCAGCAGCCCCCACATGAACATTGAAGCTTTCTTT
clone size: many; D gene: -; J gene: TRBJ2-3; V gene: TRBV6-5; CDR3 length: 15; CDR3 protein: CASSYMGPRPDTQYF; CDR3 DNA: TGTGCCAGCAGTTATATGGGTCCCAGACCAGATACGCAGTATTTT
clone size: few; D gene: -; J gene: TRBJ2-1; V gene: TRBV20-1; CDR3 length: 15; CDR3 protein: CSARPVEGYYNEQFF; CDR3 DNA: TGCAGTGCGCGACCGGTGGAGGGCTATTACAATGAGCAGTTCTTC
clone size: many; D gene: -; J gene: TRBJ1-1; V gene: TRBV7-8; CDR3 length: 12; CDR3 protein: CASSLDGTEAFF; CDR3 DNA: TGTGCCAGCAGCTTAGACGGGACTGAAGCTTTCTTT
clone size: -; D gene: TRBD1; J gene: TRBJ2-3; V gene: TRBV10-3; CDR3 length: 12; CDR3 protein: CAISHRGDTQYF; CDR3 DNA: TGTGCCATCAGTCACAGGGGAGATACGCAGTATTTT
clone size: many; D gene: -; J gene: TRBJ1-3; V gene: TRBV10-1; CDR3 length: 15; CDR3 protein: CASTHRLGSGNTIYF; CDR3 DNA: TGCGCCAGCACCCACCGTTTGGGGAGTGGAAACACCATATATTTT
clone size: many; D gene: -; J gene: TRBJ1-1; V gene: TRBV29-1; CDR3 length: 10; CDR3 protein: CSAMDAEAFF; CDR3 DNA: TGCAGCGCAATGGACGCTGAAGCTTTCTTT
clone size: few; D gene: -; J gene: TRBJ2-3; V gene: TRBV7-9; CDR3 length: 15; CDR3 protein: CASSLAGQRTDTQYF; CDR3 DNA: TGTGCCAGCAGCTTAGCGGGACAACGCACAGATACGCAGTATTTT
clone size: many; D gene: TRBD2; J gene: TRBJ2-1; V gene: TRBV10-3; CDR3 length: 16; CDR3 protein: CAISGTSGATYNEQFF; CDR3 DNA: TGTGCCATCAGTGGGACTAGCGGGGCCACCTACAATGAGCAGTTCTTC
clone size: many; D gene: -; J gene: TRBJ2-4; V gene: TRBV25-1; CDR3 length: 13; CDR3 protein: CASSGNRVGIQYF; CDR3 DNA: TGTGCCAGCAGTGGGAACAGGGTTGGCATTCAGTACTTC
clone size: many; D gene: -; J gene: TRBJ2-2; V gene: TRBV24-1; CDR3 length: 16; CDR3 protein: CATSDSASPNTGELFF; CDR3 DNA: TGTGCCACCAGTGATTCGGCTAGCCCAAACACCGGGGAGCTGTTTTTT
clone size: many; D gene: TRBD2; J gene: TRBJ2-1; V gene: TRBV20-1; CDR3 length: 16; CDR3 protein: CSARDLAGVLYNEQFF; CDR3 DNA: TGCAGTGCTAGAGACCTAGCGGGGGTTTTATACAATGAGCAGTTCTTC
clone size: -; D gene: -; J gene: TRBJ2-7; V gene: TRBV29-1; CDR3 length: 13; CDR3 protein: CSVVTGRSYEQYF; CDR3 DNA: TGCAGCGTTGTGACAGGGAGGTCCTACGAGCAGTACTTC
clone size: many; D gene: TRBD2; J gene: TRBJ2-1; V gene: TRBV7-9; CDR3 length: 16; CDR3 protein: CASSLGSGRINNEQFF; CDR3 DNA: TGTGCCAGCAGCTTAGGTAGCGGGAGGATTAACAATGAGCAGTTCTTC
clone size: many; D gene: -; J gene: TRBJ1-6; V gene: TRBV12-3/TRBV12-4; CDR3 length: 14; CDR3 protein: CASSLNPLASPLHF; CDR3 DNA: TGTGCCAGCAGTTTAAACCCATTGGCCTCACCCCTCCACTTT
clone size: few; D gene: TRBD1; J gene: TRBJ1-6; V gene: TRBV12-3/TRBV12-4; CDR3 length: 15; CDR3 protein: CASRATGGRHSPLHF; CDR3 DNA: TGTGCCAGCAGGGCCACAGGGGGCCGGCATTCACCCCTCCACTTT
clone size: -; D gene: TRBD1; J gene: TRBJ2-1; V gene: TRBV4-2; CDR3 length: 16; CDR3 protein: CASSQVRTGGGNEQFF; CDR3 DNA: TGTGCCAGCAGCCAAGTAAGGACAGGGGGCGGCAATGAGCAGTTCTTC
clone size: few; D gene: TRBD2; J gene: TRBJ2-7; V gene: TRBV20-1; CDR3 length: 13; CDR3 protein: CSANPAGFYEQYF; CDR3 DNA: TGCAGTGCTAACCCAGCGGGATTCTACGAGCAGTACTTC
clone size: many; D gene: TRBD2; J gene: TRBJ2-3; V gene: TRBV18; CDR3 length: 16; CDR3 protein: CASSSIATSGTDTQYF; CDR3 DNA: TGTGCCAGCTCTTCGATAGCCACTAGCGGCACAGATACGCAGTATTTT
clone size: many; D gene: TRBD2; J gene: TRBJ2-7; V gene: TRBV29-1; CDR3 length: 13; CDR3 protein: CSVSGGGTYEQYF; CDR3 DNA: TGCAGCGTTTCCGGCGGGGGAACCTACGAGCAGTACTTC
clone size: -; D gene: -; J gene: TRBJ2-1; V gene: TRBV7-6; CDR3 length: 13; CDR3 protein: CASSPQSYNEQFF; CDR3 DNA: TGTGCCAGCAGCCCCCAGTCCTACAATGAGCAGTTCTTC
clone size: few; D gene: -; J gene: TRBJ2-2; V gene: TRBV5-1; CDR3 length: 16; CDR3 protein: CASSLYPGIESGELFF; CDR3 DNA: TGCGCCAGCAGCTTGTATCCAGGGATTGAGTCCGGGGAGCTGTTTTTT
clone size: -; D gene: -; J gene: TRBJ2-7; V gene: TRBV20-1; CDR3 length: 15; CDR3 protein: CSARDEVLQSYEQYF; CDR3 DNA: TGCAGTGCTAGAGATGAAGTTTTACAATCCTACGAGCAGTACTTC
clone size: few; D gene: TRBD2; J gene: TRBJ2-3; V gene: TRBV6-5; CDR3 length: 18; CDR3 protein: CASSYSMILRGGSDTQYF; CDR3 DNA: TGTGCCAGCAGTTACTCGATGATCTTACGGGGGGGCTCAGATACGCAGTATTTT
clone size: many; D gene: TRBD1; J gene: TRBJ2-5; V gene: TRBV20-1; CDR3 length: 12; CDR3 protein: CSAQQGQETQYF; CDR3 DNA: TGCAGTGCTCAACAGGGGCAGGAGACCCAGTACTTC
clone size: -; D gene: -; J gene: TRBJ1-2; V gene: TRBV29-1; CDR3 length: 16; CDR3 protein: CSVSHPRKGDDYGYTF; CDR3 DNA: TGCAGCGTCAGTCACCCGAGGAAAGGGGATGACTATGGCTACACCTTC
clone size: -; D gene: -; J gene: TRBJ2-5; V gene: TRBV20-1; CDR3 length: 13; CDR3 protein: CSRRTAGKETQYF; CDR3 DNA: TGCAGCCGCCGAACTGCGGGTAAAGAGACCCAGTACTTC
clone size: many; D gene: -; J gene: TRBJ2-2; V gene: TRBV28; CDR3 length: 15; CDR3 protein: CASSFWNLNTGELFF; CDR3 DNA: TGTGCCAGCAGTTTTTGGAACTTAAACACCGGGGAGCTGTTTTTT
clone size: many; D gene: TRBD1; J gene: TRBJ2-1; V gene: TRBV28; CDR3 length: 16; CDR3 protein: CASSLIGLRTGHEQFF; CDR3 DNA: TGTGCCAGCAGTTTAATTGGGTTACGGACAGGGCACGAGCAGTTCTTC
clone size: many; D gene: -; J gene: TRBJ2-7; V gene: TRBV10-1; CDR3 length: 12; CDR3 protein: CASSEGTYEQYF; CDR3 DNA: TGCGCCAGCAGTGAGGGAACCTACGAGCAGTACTTC
clone size: many; D gene: -; J gene: TRBJ2-3; V gene: TRBV28; CDR3 length: 13; CDR3 protein: CASSLGLTDTQYF; CDR3 DNA: TGTGCCAGCAGTTTGGGACTGACAGATACGCAGTATTTT
clone size: few; D gene: -; J gene: TRBJ2-7; V gene: TRBV28; CDR3 length: 12; CDR3 protein: CASTSRVSEQYF; CDR3 DNA: TGTGCCAGCACGTCGAGGGTTAGCGAGCAGTACTTC
clone size: -; D gene: -; J gene: TRBJ1-5; V gene: TRBV18; CDR3 length: 17; CDR3 protein: CASSPQAGTYSNQPQHF; CDR3 DNA: TGTGCCAGCTCACCACAGGCAGGGACGTATAGCAATCAGCCCCAGCATTTT
clone size: few; D gene: -; J gene: TRBJ1-1; V gene: TRBV7-2; CDR3 length: 13; CDR3 protein: CASSRDQNTEAFF; CDR3 DNA: TGTGCCAGCAGCCGGGACCAGAACACTGAAGCTTTCTTT
clone size: few; D gene: -; J gene: TRBJ1-5; V gene: TRBV28; CDR3 length: 14; CDR3 protein: CASSYRVINQPQHF; CDR3 DNA: TGTGCCAGCAGTTACAGGGTAATCAATCAGCCCCAGCATTTT
clone size: few; D gene: TRBD1; J gene: TRBJ1-2; V gene: TRBV25-1; CDR3 length: 14; CDR3 protein: CASSDRDRAYGYTF; CDR3 DNA: TGTGCCAGCAGTGACCGGGACAGGGCTTATGGCTACACCTTC
clone size: few; D gene: -; J gene: TRBJ2-7; V gene: TRBV5-5; CDR3 length: 16; CDR3 protein: CASSLGPTSATYEQYF; CDR3 DNA: TGTGCCAGCAGCTTGGGTCCAACTTCCGCCACCTACGAGCAGTACTTC
clone size: -; D gene: TRBD1; J gene: TRBJ2-7; V gene: TRBV27; CDR3 length: 16; CDR3 protein: CASRGQGFRTSYEQYF; CDR3 DNA: TGTGCCAGCAGGGGACAGGGGTTCCGAACCTCCTACGAGCAGTACTTC
clone size: few; D gene: -; J gene: TRBJ1-6; V gene: TRBV27; CDR3 length: 14; CDR3 protein: CASSFQPYNSPLHF; CDR3 DNA: TGTGCCAGCAGTTTTCAGCCATATAATTCACCCCTCCACTTT
clone size: many; D gene: TRBD2; J gene: TRBJ2-7; V gene: TRBV28; CDR3 length: 15; CDR3 protein: CASSSRTRRSYEQYF; CDR3 DNA: TGTGCCAGCAGTTCGCGGACTAGACGTTCCTACGAGCAGTACTTC
clone size: many; D gene: -; J gene: TRBJ2-1; V gene: TRBV7-9; CDR3 length: 16; CDR3 protein: CASSPQALRSYNEQFF; CDR3 DNA: TGTGCCAGCAGCCCGCAGGCACTTCGGTCCTACAATGAGCAGTTCTTC
clone size: many; D gene: TRBD1; J gene: TRBJ1-1; V gene: TRBV12-3/TRBV12-4; CDR3 length: 13; CDR3 protein: CASSLNRDSQAFF; CDR3 DNA: TGTGCCAGCAGCCTAAACCGGGACAGTCAGGCTTTCTTT
clone size: many; D gene: TRBD2; J gene: TRBJ2-3; V gene: TRBV2; CDR3 length: 18; CDR3 protein: CASSEPLAGGRPTDTQYF; CDR3 DNA: TGTGCCAGCAGTGAACCGCTAGCGGGGGGCCGTCCTACAGATACGCAGTATTTT
clone size: few; D gene: -; J gene: TRBJ2-7; V gene: TRBV27; CDR3 length: 12; CDR3 protein: CASSSPAYEQYF; CDR3 DNA: TGTGCCAGCAGTTCGCCCGCCTACGAGCAGTACTTC
clone size: -; D gene: TRBD1; J gene: TRBJ1-2; V gene: TRBV18; CDR3 length: 16; CDR3 protein: CASSSTGGYLGEGYTF; CDR3 DNA: TGTGCCAGCTCGTCCACAGGGGGCTATTTAGGAGAGGGCTACACCTTC